The sequence of this T cell receptor beta chain was determined in a study of blood T cell repertoires in COVID-19. At the level of the study: Researchers got acute and convalescent COVID-19 samples from the United States, Italy and Spain.

One Seattle source followed patients from active infection through their disease course. V lost 0 bases and J 4 bases, leaving 10 bases between the germline ends. The CDR3 extends over 15 amino acids. Germline loops: CDR1 SGHAT, CDR2 FQNNGV. Original handling: Amplification of reference gene primers was used by the study to estimate nucleated cell counts. Profiling relied on immunoSEQ multiplex PCR, and the TCRdb table lists in-frame clones only, not all of them. Clone size and V and J calls were adopted from that table, with D and trimming inferred from the DNA. The sample records 330,000 or so clones, roughly 90% being singletons.

This clonotype was obtained from a woman aged 55-75 years with COVID-19, enrolled during active disease. The sample was peripheral blood. This chain uses TRBV11-2 with TRBJ2-4; possible D gene TRBD1, 6 bases. CDR3 nucleotide sequence: TGTGCCAGCAGCTTAGAGTTTGGACAGAAAAACATTCAGTACTTC. Its translation: CASSLEFGQKNIQYF.